The 15 T cell receptor beta chains presented below share a single source sample, sequenced in a study of blood T cell repertoires in COVID-19. Sequencing was performed with immunoSEQ multiplex PCR; in TCRdb, only in-frame clones are kept and a portion is missing. The profile shows 95,000 to 150,000 clones, 87% of them singletons. Material: peripheral blood. The receptors originated from a woman in her 70s with acute or convalescent COVID-19.

This chain connects TRBV19 to TRBJ1-6; weak D call: TRBD1 (6 bases). Trimming cost V 8 bases and J 9 bases, with 20 bases left between them. The germline V gene encodes CDR1 LNHDA and CDR2 SQIVND (reference sequence). The CDR3 runs 15 residues. The CDR3 is CASGRGRQVGSPLHF. CDR3 sequence (DNA): TGTGCCAGTGGCAGGGGCAGGCAGGTTGGTTCACCCCTCCACTTT.

This CDR3 reads CASKAGGSYEQYF. CDR3 DNA sequence: TGTGCCAGCAAGGCAGGGGGCTCCTACGAGCAGTACTTC. The chain links TRBV12-3 or TRBV12-4 to TRBJ2-7, with 7 bases identical to TRBD1. The junction had 3 bases not matched to a gene; V was cut back by 7 bases and J by 0 bases. The CDR3 consists of 13 residues.

As for this clone: Germline and junction disagree at one end, which may indicate a read error. V is TRBV2 and J is TRBJ1-1; D is unresolved. Germline CDR1 is SNHLY and CDR2 is FYNNEI. The CDR3 totals 12 residues. DNA of the CDR3: TGTGCCAGCAGTCCCGGTGGGAGTGCCGATTGCTTT. As protein: CASSPGGSADCF.

The gene calls are TRBV7-9 and TRBJ1-4, with 11 nucleotides matching TRBD1. V shed 4 bases, J shed 5 bases, and the junction held 6 bases outside the gene matches. Germline V gene lookup returns CDR1 SEHNR and CDR2 FQNEAQ (reference sequence). CDR3 length: 16 amino acids. The CDR3 sequence: CASSWGQGDGNEKLFF. For the CDR3, the DNA is TGTGCCAGCAGCTGGGGACAGGGGGACGGGAATGAAAAACTGTTTTTT.

The chain recombines TRBV9 with TRBJ1-1; D remains unclear. V lost 4 bases to trimming and J lost 2 bases, with 9 bases between them. Germline loops: CDR1 SGDLS, CDR2 YYNGEE. CDR3 length equals 13 residues. In DNA, the CDR3 is TGTGCCAGCAGCCCCAACATAAACACTGAAGCTTTCTTT. Protein sequence: CASSPNINTEAFF.

The chain employs TRBV28 and TRBJ1-4; 7 bases line up with TRBD1. This CDR3 comprises 12 residues. Losses at the gene ends were 4 bases for V and 16 bases for J; bases not matched to a gene: 9. CDR1 is MDHEN, CDR2 SYDVKM, per germline. The DNA for the CDR3 is TGTGCCAGCAGTTCAACGACAGGGTACCCGTTTTTT. Translation: CASSSTTGYPFF.

A single count supports this clone. This chain joins TRBV2 and TRBJ2-5; weak D call: TRBD1 (5 bases). V was shortened by 6 bases and J by 7 bases, with 15 bases between the two germline ends. Germline V gene lookup returns CDR1 SNHLY and CDR2 FYNNEI. This CDR3 contains 13 residues. As DNA, the CDR3 is TGTGCCAGCAGGCCAGGTCCTCAGGGGACCCAGTACTTC. It yields the protein CASRPGPQGTQYF.

The chain couples TRBV19 to TRBJ2-2, with D perhaps matching TRBD2 (5 bases). Trimming removed 10 bases from V and 5 bases from J, with 14 bases in between. The CDR3 has 13 residues. CDR1 LNHDA and CDR2 SQIVND come from the germline V gene (reference sequence). The CDR3 sequence is CATQVSGTGELFF. In DNA, the CDR3 is TGTGCCACCCAGGTATCGGGGACCGGGGAGCTGTTTTTT.

The chain employs TRBV19 and TRBJ2-5; tentative D call: TRBD2 (5 bases). The V gene lost 3 bases and the J gene lost 3 bases, with 5 bases spanning the gap. There are 12 residues in the CDR3. Germline assignment: CDR1 LNHDA and CDR2 SQIVND (reference sequence). CDR3 DNA sequence: TGTGCCAGTAGTATGCGGGAAGAGACCCAGTACTTC. The encoded protein is CASSMREETQYF.

The CDR3 region is CASSPSFNQPQHF. For the CDR3, the DNA is TGTGCCAGCTCACCCTCTTTTAATCAGCCCCAGCATTTT. The chain joins TRBV18 to TRBJ1-5; D is unresolved. Germline CDR1 KGHSH, CDR2 LQKENI. The CDR3 is made up of 13 amino acids. V lost 3 bases to trimming and J lost 4 bases, with 7 bases between them.

The CDR3 loop is CASSQGPLVQYF. The CDR3 DNA reads TGTGCCAGCAGCCAGGGGCCCCTAGTTCAGTACTTC. V is TRBV3-1 (or the pseudogene TRBV3-2) and J is TRBJ2-7; possible D gene TRBD1, 5 bases. The CDR3 has 12 residues. V dropped 3 bases and J dropped 10 bases, with 13 bases sitting between them. The V gene's germline CDR1 is LGHDT and CDR2 YNNKEL (reference sequence).

V usage is TRBV28 and J usage is TRBJ2-1; D is perhaps TRBD2 (7 bases). Germline V gene sequence: CDR1 MDHEN, CDR2 SYDVKM. CDR3 length: 12 amino acids. CDR3 region: CVTMVAGAEQFF. The CDR3 coding sequence is TGTGTGACTATGGTGGCGGGGGCTGAGCAGTTCTTC.

Worth noting for this clone: Other DNA variants within this sample encode the same CDR3. The chain links TRBV7-9 to TRBJ1-5; tentative D call: TRBD1 (5 bases). CDR1 is SEHNR, CDR2 FQNEAQ, per germline (reference sequence). The CDR3 runs to 13 residues. Between the trimmed V and J ends, which lost 5 bases and 4 bases, there was a span of 9 bases. CDR3 sequence (DNA): TGTGCCAGCAGCCCCGGGGGGAATCAGCCCCAGCATTTT. This translates into CASSPGGNQPQHF.

This sequence joins TRBV19 and TRBJ1-2; TRBD1 is a possible D gene (5 bases). Trimming shortened V by 5 bases and J by 13 bases, and 20 bases separated the two germline ends. CDR1 is LNHDA, CDR2 SQIVND, per germline (reference sequence). The CDR3 loop spans 13 amino acids. CDR3 sequence: CASSLQTETLATF. The CDR3 DNA sequence: TGTGCCAGTAGTCTTCAGACAGAGACCCTTGCCACCTTC.

The V call is TRBV28, the J call TRBJ2-2; D ambiguous. Trimming took off 3 bases at V and 0 bases at J, with 5 bases between the two ends. The CDR3 has 14 amino acids. Germline CDR1 reads MDHEN; CDR2 reads SYDVKM. The CDR3 protein is CASSLRANTGELFF. The CDR3 coding sequence is TGTGCCAGCAGTTTGCGAGCGAACACCGGGGAGCTGTTTTTT.